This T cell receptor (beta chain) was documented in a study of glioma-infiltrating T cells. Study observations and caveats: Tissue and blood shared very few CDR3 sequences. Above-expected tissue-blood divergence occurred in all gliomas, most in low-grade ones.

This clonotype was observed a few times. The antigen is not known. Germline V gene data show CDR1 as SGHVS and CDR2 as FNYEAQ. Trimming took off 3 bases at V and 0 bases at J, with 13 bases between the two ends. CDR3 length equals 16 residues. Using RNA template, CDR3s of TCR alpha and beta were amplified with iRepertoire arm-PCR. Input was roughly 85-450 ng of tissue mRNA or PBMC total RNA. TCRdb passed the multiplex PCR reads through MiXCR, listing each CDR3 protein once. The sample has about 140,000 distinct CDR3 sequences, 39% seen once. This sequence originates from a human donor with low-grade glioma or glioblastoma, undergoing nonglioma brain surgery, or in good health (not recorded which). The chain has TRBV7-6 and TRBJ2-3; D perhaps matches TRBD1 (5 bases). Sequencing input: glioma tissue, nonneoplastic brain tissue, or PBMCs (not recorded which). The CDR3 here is CASSFPRQMSTDTQYF. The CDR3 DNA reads TGTGCCAGCAGCTTCCCCAGACAGATGAGCACAGATACGCAGTATTTT. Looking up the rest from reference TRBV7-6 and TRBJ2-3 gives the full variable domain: GAGVSQSPRYKVTKRGQDVALRCDPISGHVSLYWYRQALGQGPEFLTYFNYEAQQDKSGLPNDRFSAERPEGSISTLTIQRTEQRDSAMYRCASSFPRQMSTDTQYFGPGTRLTVL.